This TCR beta chain was documented in a study of blood T cell repertoires in COVID-19. Between the trimmed V and J ends, which lost 3 bases and 8 bases, there was a span of 10 bases. This CDR3 contains 12 residues. Germline V gene data show CDR1 as MNHEY and CDR2 as SVGAGI. Profiling relied on immunoSEQ multiplex PCR, and the TCRdb table lists in-frame clones only, not all of them. The data contain 140,000 to 150,000 clones, approximately 86% of them singletons. The rearrangement links TRBV6-5 to TRBJ1-2; D uncertain. This TCR derives from a woman in her thirties or forties who had recovered from COVID-19. The sample was PBMCs or T cells enriched from blood (not recorded which). The CDR3 nucleotides read TGTGCCAGCAGTTATTCGGGGTGGGGCTACACCTTC. It translates to CASSYSGWGYTF.